This TCR beta chain was captured in a study of CD8 T cells in ankylosing spondylitis. From the 5' RACE reads, TCRdb called clonotypes with MiXCR, one entry per CDR3 protein. Here the sample spans under 400,000 distinct CDR3 sequences, around a tenth being singletons. CDR1 SGHTA and CDR2 FQGNSA come from the germline V gene. The trim removed 0 bases at V and 7 bases at J, leaving 3 bases unmatched. The CDR3 totals 13 residues. This clonotype was recorded many times. V is TRBV7-2 and J is TRBJ2-7, with TRBD2 matching over 7 bases. This TCR derives from a female donor with ankylosing spondylitis or in good health (not recorded which). Sequenced sample: blood, either unsorted or a sorted T cell fraction (not recorded which). CDR3: CASSLAGGVEQYF. The CDR3 DNA sequence: TGTGCCAGCAGCTTAGCGGGAGGGGTTGAGCAGTACTTC.